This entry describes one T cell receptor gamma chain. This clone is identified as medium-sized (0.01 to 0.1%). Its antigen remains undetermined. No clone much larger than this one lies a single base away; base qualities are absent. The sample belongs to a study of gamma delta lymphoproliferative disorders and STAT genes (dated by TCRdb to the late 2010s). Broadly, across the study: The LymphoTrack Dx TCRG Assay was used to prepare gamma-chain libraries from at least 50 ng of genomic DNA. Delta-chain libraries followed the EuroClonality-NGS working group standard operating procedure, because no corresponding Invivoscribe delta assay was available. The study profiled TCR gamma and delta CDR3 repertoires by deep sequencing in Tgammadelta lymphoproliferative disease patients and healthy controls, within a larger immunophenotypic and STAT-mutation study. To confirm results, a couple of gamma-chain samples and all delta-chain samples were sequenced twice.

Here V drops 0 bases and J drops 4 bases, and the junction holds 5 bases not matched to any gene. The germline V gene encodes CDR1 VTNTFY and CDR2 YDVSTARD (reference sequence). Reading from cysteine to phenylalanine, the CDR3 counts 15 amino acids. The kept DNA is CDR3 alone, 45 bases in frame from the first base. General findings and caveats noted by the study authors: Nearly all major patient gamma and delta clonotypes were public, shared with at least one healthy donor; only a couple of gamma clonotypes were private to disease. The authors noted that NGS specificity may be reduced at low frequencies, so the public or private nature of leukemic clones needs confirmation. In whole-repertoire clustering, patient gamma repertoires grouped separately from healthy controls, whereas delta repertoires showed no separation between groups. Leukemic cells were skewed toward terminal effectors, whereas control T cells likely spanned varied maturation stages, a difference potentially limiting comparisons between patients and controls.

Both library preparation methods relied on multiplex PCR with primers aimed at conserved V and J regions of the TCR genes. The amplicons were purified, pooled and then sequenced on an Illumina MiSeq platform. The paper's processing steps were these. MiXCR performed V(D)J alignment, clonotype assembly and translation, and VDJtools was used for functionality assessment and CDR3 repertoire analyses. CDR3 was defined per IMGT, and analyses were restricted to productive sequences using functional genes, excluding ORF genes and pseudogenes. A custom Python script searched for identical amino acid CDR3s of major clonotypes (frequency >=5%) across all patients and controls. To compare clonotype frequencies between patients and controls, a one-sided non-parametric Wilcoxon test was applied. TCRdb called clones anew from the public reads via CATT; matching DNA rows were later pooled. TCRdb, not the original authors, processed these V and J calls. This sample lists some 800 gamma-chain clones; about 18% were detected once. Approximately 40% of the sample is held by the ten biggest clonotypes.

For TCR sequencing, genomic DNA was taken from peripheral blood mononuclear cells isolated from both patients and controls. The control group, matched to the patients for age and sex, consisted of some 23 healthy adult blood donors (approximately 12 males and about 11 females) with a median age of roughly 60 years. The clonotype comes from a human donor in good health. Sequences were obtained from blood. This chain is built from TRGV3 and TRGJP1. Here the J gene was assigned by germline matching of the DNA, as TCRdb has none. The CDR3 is CATWDRLGTGWFKIF. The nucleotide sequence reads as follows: TGTGCCACCTGGGACAGGCTTGGCACTGGTTGGTTCAAGATATTT.